These T cell receptor beta chains were read from a single sample in a study of OX40 agonist ivuxolimab in advanced cancers. The protocol was immunoSEQ multiplex PCR, while the TCRdb copy is restricted to in-frame clones and leaves out a portion. The repertoire holds tens of thousands of clones, with 75% to 90% as singletons. The material was CD4+ or CD8+ T cells sorted from blood, obtained in a trial of the OX40 agonist ivuxolimab. The receptor set was obtained from an adult with an advanced solid tumor such as melanoma, head and neck, liver or kidney cancer. CDR3s include the opening cysteine and the closing phenylalanine or tryptophan. A D gene is named only where the DNA matches it firmly. Some rows have no size entry. The others give once, few or many, or a class for an expanded clone.

NA,TRBV28,NA,TRBJ1-4,CASSTADRVMTNEKLFF,TGTGCCAGCAGCACCGCGGACAGAGTTATGACTAATGAAAAACTGTTTTTT
TRBD2,TRBV10-1,NA,TRBJ2-3,CASSETGLSGRNTDTQYF,TGCGCCAGCAGTGAGACTGGGTTGAGCGGGAGAAACACAGATACGCAGTATTTT
NA,TRBV9,NA,TRBJ1-1,CASSSGTGLEAFF,TGTGCCAGCAGCTCTGGAACGGGGCTTGAAGCTTTCTTT
NA,TRBV19,NA,TRBJ1-5,CASSIAQISNQPQHF,TGTGCCAGTAGTATAGCACAGATTAGCAATCAGCCCCAGCATTTT
NA,TRBV28,few,TRBJ2-1,CASSISGLGTYNEQFF,TGTGCCAGCAGTATCTCAGGGTTGGGGACCTACAATGAGCAGTTCTTC
TRBD1,TRBV30,NA,TRBJ2-7,CAWSDRTGYSLYEQYF,TGTGCCTGGAGTGACCGGACAGGATACTCCCTTTACGAGCAGTACTTC
TRBD2,TRBV27,NA,TRBJ2-7,CASSSGGAYEQYF,TGTGCCAGCAGTAGCGGGGGGGCGTACGAGCAGTACTTC
NA,TRBV9,NA,TRBJ1-1,CASSDLRNTEAFF,TGTGCCAGCAGCGACTTGAGGAACACTGAAGCTTTCTTT
TRBD2,TRBV7-6,NA,TRBJ2-1,CASSLVLAGYNEQFF,TGTGCCAGCAGCTTAGTCCTAGCGGGTTACAATGAGCAGTTCTTC
TRBD1,TRBV27,NA,TRBJ2-7,CASSLGTGIDEQYF,TGTGCCAGCAGTTTAGGGACAGGGATCGACGAGCAGTACTTC
TRBD1,TRBV18,NA,TRBJ2-3,CASHPPRGQGSDTQYF,TGTGCCAGCCACCCCCCCCGGGGACAGGGCTCAGATACGCAGTATTTT
NA,TRBV7-9,NA,TRBJ1-1,CASSFPATGGAFF,TGTGCCAGCAGCTTTCCCGCCACGGGGGGAGCTTTCTTT
NA,TRBV15,NA,TRBJ2-2,CATSRDKLFLGTGELFF,TGTGCCACCAGCAGAGATAAGCTCTTTCTGGGTACCGGGGAGCTGTTTTTT
NA,TRBV19,NA,TRBJ2-1,CASSEGGRSPGEQFF,TGTGCCAGTAGTGAGGGTGGCAGGTCCCCAGGTGAGCAGTTCTTC
NA,TRBV27,NA,TRBJ2-7,CASRQGYEQYF,TGTGCCAGCAGACAGGGTTACGAGCAGTACTTC
NA,TRBV19,once,TRBJ2-1,CASSIIGAAHNEQFF,TGTGCCAGTAGTATAATAGGAGCGGCGCACAATGAGCAGTTCTTC
NA,TRBV7-9,NA,TRBJ1-1,CASSSAGDTEAFF,TGTGCCAGCAGCTCAGCAGGGGACACTGAAGCTTTCTTT
TRBD1,TRBV27,NA,TRBJ2-2,CASSRNTGGNTGELFF,TGTGCCAGCAGCCGGAATACAGGGGGCAACACCGGGGAGCTGTTTTTT
TRBD1,TRBV15,NA,TRBJ2-1,CATSEDATGSSYNEQFF,TGTGCCACCAGCGAAGATGCGACAGGGAGCTCCTACAATGAGCAGTTCTTC
NA,TRBV30,NA,TRBJ2-7,CAWSEGVGNEQYF,TGTGCCTGGAGTGAGGGGGTTGGTAACGAGCAGTACTTC
NA,TRBV27,few,TRBJ2-3,CASSLIQSTDTQYF,TGTGCCAGCAGTTTAATTCAGAGCACAGATACGCAGTATTTT
TRBD1,TRBV28,NA,TRBJ1-2,CASTTYPWTGSTLYRGYTF,TGTGCCAGCACCACTTACCCGTGGACAGGCAGCACCCTATACCGAGGCTACACCTTC
TRBD1,TRBV10-3,once,TRBJ2-1,CAISTGVYEQFF,TGTGCCATCAGTACAGGGGTCTATGAGCAGTTCTTC
TRBD2,TRBV4-2,few,TRBJ2-5,CASSQVVAGAETQYF,TGTGCCAGCAGCCAAGTAGTAGCGGGAGCAGAGACCCAGTACTTC
NA,TRBV9,once,TRBJ2-3,CASSPRGAGARDTQYF,TGTGCCAGCAGCCCCAGAGGGGCGGGCGCCAGGGATACGCAGTATTTT
NA,TRBV29-1,NA,TRBJ1-2,CSGIEGPYGYTF,TGCAGCGGTATTGAGGGCCCCTATGGCTACACCTTC
TRBD2,TRBV10-3,NA,TRBJ2-1,CAISESGEWREYNEQFF,TGTGCCATCAGTGAGTCGGGGGAATGGCGGGAGTACAATGAGCAGTTCTTC
TRBD1,TRBV27,NA,TRBJ2-3,CASSPPGTEYRTDTQYF,TGTGCCAGCAGTCCACCCGGGACAGAGTACCGCACAGATACGCAGTATTTT
NA,TRBV6-1,NA,TRBJ2-6,CASSDFTGANVLTF,TGTGCCAGCAGTGATTTCACTGGGGCCAACGTCCTGACTTTC
TRBD1,TRBV5-8,NA,TRBJ1-4,CASSLGQGNEKLFF,TGTGCCAGCAGCTTGGGACAGGGAAATGAAAAACTGTTTTTT
NA,TRBV28,NA,TRBJ2-1,CASSLRLNLGFNEQFF,TGTGCCAGCAGTTTGAGGCTAAATCTGGGTTTCAATGAGCAGTTCTTC
NA,TRBV7-8,NA,TRBJ1-4,CASSLFAGIEKLFF,TGTGCCAGCAGCTTATTTGCAGGGATTGAAAAACTGTTTTTT
NA,TRBV5-6,NA,TRBJ2-2,CASSLSGELFF,TGTGCCAGCAGCTTATCCGGGGAGCTGTTTTTT
NA,TRBV7-9,NA,TRBJ2-3,CASSPRSSPFLTDTQYF,TGTGCCAGCAGCCCAAGGTCTAGCCCTTTTCTCACAGATACGCAGTATTTT
TRBD1,TRBV11-1,NA,TRBJ1-2,CASSSGQLDGYTF,TGTGCCAGCAGCTCGGGACAGTTAGATGGTTACACCTTC
TRBD2,TRBV19,NA,TRBJ2-4,CASSMEPGLAGGRGPKNIQYF,TGTGCCAGTAGTATGGAGCCAGGACTAGCGGGAGGGCGGGGACCCAAAAACATTCAGTACTTC
NA,TRBV4-1,NA,TRBJ1-2,CASSQVPGEYGYTF,TGCGCCAGCAGCCAAGTGCCAGGGGAATATGGCTACACCTTC
NA,TRBV19,NA,TRBJ1-5,CASSIRDTNQPQHF,TGTGCCAGTAGTATTAGGGACACCAATCAGCCCCAGCATTTT
TRBD1,TRBV5-6,NA,TRBJ2-2,CASSSGQDLTGELFF,TGTGCCAGCAGCTCCGGACAGGACCTCACCGGGGAGCTGTTTTTT
NA,TRBV28,NA,TRBJ2-7,CASSLGPGEQYF,TGTGCCAGCAGTTTAGGGCCGGGGGAGCAGTACTTC
NA,TRBV14,NA,TRBJ1-2,CASSHRVRYGYTF,TGTGCCAGCAGCCACAGGGTTCGTTATGGCTACACCTTC
NA,TRBV27,once,TRBJ1-5,CASSLAPSNQPQHF,TGTGCCAGCAGTTTAGCGCCAAGCAATCAGCCCCAGCATTTT
NA,TRBV5-1,NA,TRBJ1-2,CASSLRSQGMSGYTF,TGCGCCAGCAGCTTGCGGTCCCAGGGGATGTCTGGCTACACCTTC
NA,TRBV4-1,once,TRBJ1-1,CASSLDRPNTEAFF,TGCGCCAGCAGCCTGGACAGACCGAACACTGAAGCTTTCTTT
NA,TRBV7-9,NA,TRBJ2-5,CASSSGTRQETQYF,TGTGCCAGCAGCTCCGGCACTAGACAAGAGACCCAGTACTTC
NA,TRBV10-3,NA,TRBJ1-1,CAISELVGTEAFF,TGTGCCATCAGTGAACTTGTGGGAACTGAAGCTTTCTTT